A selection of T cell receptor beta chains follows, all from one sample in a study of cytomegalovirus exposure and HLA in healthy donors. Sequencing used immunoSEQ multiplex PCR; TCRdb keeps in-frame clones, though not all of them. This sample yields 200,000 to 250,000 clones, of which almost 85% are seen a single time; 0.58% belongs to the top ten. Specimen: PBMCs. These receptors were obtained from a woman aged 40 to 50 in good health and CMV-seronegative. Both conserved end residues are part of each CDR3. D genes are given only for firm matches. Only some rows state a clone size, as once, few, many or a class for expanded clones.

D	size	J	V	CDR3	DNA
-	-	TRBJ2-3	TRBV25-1	CASSADGLFTDTQYF	TGTGCCAGCAGTGCGGACGGACTTTTCACAGATACGCAGTATTTT
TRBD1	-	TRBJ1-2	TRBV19	CASSIAASTGRSYTF	TGTGCCAGTAGTATAGCCGCCTCGACAGGGAGAAGCTACACCTTC
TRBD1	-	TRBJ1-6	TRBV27	CASSYQGGSPLHF	TGTGCCAGCAGTTATCAGGGGGGTTCACCCCTCCACTTT
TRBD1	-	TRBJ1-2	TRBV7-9	CASSLAPTGVYGYTF	TGTGCCAGCAGCTTAGCTCCGACAGGGGTCTATGGCTACACCTTC
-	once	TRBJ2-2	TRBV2	CASSGRSNTGELFF	TGTGCCAGCAGTGGACGGAGTAACACCGGGGAGCTGTTTTTT
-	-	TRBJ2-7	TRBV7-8	CASSLGVGARGEQYF	TGTGCCAGCAGCTTGGGAGTGGGGGCTCGGGGAGAGCAGTACTTC
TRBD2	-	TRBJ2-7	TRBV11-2	CASSLSSGVYYEQYF	TGTGCCAGCAGCTTATCTAGCGGGGTTTACTACGAGCAGTACTTC
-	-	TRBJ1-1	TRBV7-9	CASSPGRAGTEAFF	TGTGCCAGCAGCCCCGGGAGGGCGGGCACTGAAGCTTTCTTT
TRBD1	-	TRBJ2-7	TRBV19	CASSWDSSYEQYF	TGTGCCAGTAGTTGGGACAGCTCCTACGAGCAGTACTTC
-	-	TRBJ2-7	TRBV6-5	CASSLHQGYEQYF	TGTGCCAGCAGCTTACACCAGGGGTACGAGCAGTACTTC
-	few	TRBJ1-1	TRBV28	CASSLYQVPEAFF	TGTGCCAGCAGTTTATACCAGGTACCCGAAGCTTTCTTT
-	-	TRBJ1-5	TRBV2	CASSGTSRDQPQHF	TGTGCCAGCAGTGGGACAAGTAGGGATCAGCCCCAGCATTTT
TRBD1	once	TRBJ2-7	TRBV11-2	CASSPGQGVNEQYF	TGTGCCAGCAGCCCGGGACAGGGAGTCAACGAGCAGTACTTC
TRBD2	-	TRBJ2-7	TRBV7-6	CASSRSGGLYEQYF	TGTGCCAGCAGCCGTAGCGGGGGGCTGTACGAGCAGTACTTC
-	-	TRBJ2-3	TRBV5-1	CASSFVSDTQYF	TGCGCCAGCAGCTTCGTATCAGATACGCAGTATTTT
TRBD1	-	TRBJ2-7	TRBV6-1	CASRPGTGYYEQYF	TGTGCCAGCAGACCCGGGACAGGGTATTACGAGCAGTACTTC
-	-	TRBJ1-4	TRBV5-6	CASSLSPNEKLFF	TGTGCCAGCAGCTTGAGCCCTAATGAAAAACTGTTTTTT
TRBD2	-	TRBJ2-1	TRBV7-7	CASSFTGTSEDEQFF	TGTGCTAGCAGCTTTACCGGGACTAGCGAAGATGAGCAGTTCTTC
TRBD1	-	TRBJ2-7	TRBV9	CASSVAAQGAYEQYF	TGTGCCAGCAGCGTAGCAGCACAGGGGGCCTACGAGCAGTACTTC
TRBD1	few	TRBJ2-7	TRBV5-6	CASSLDGTGREQYF	TGTGCCAGCAGCTTGGACGGGACAGGGCGGGAGCAGTACTTC
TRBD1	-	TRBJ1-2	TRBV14	CASSPTGVSYTF	TGTGCCAGCAGCCCGACAGGGGTGAGCTACACCTTC
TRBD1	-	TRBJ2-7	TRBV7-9	CASSPHRTGGHEQYF	TGTGCCAGCAGCCCCCACCGGACAGGGGGCCACGAGCAGTACTTC
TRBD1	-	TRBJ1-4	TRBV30	CASDRAEKLFF	TGTGCCTCCGACAGGGCCGAAAAACTGTTTTTT
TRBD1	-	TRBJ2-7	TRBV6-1	CASRQTGGGYEQYF	TGTGCCAGCAGGCAAACAGGGGGCGGTTACGAGCAGTACTTC
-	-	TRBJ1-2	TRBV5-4	CASGGQPNYGYTF	TGTGCCAGCGGCGGACAGCCAAACTATGGCTACACCTTC
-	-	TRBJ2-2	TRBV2	CASSVTVAGELFF	TGTGCCAGCAGCGTAACAGTGGCCGGGGAGCTGTTTTTT
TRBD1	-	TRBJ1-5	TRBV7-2	CASSPGGTGAQPQHF	TGTGCCAGCAGCCCAGGGGGGACAGGGGCTCAGCCCCAGCATTTT
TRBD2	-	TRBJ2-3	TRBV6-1	CASGRLAGYTDTQYF	TGTGCCAGCGGTCGGCTAGCGGGGTACACAGATACGCAGTATTTT
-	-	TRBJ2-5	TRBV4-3	CASSQVEGGAVETQYF	TGCGCCAGCAGCCAAGTCGAGGGGGGGGCAGTGGAGACCCAGTACTTC
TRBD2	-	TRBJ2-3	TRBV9	CASSVSAGGRLTDTQYF	TGTGCCAGCAGCGTTTCAGCGGGGGGGCGCCTCACAGATACGCAGTATTTT
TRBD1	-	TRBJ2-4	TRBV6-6	CASSPHRGADIQYF	TGTGCCAGCAGTCCACACAGGGGTGCGGACATTCAGTACTTC
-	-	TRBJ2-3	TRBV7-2	CASSLAGGRTDTQYF	TGTGCCAGCAGCTTAGCGGGGGGTCGCACAGATACGCAGTATTTT
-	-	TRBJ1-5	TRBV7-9	CASNPLPGKAFSNQPQHF	TGTGCCAGCAACCCTCTACCGGGGAAGGCTTTTAGCAATCAGCCCCAGCATTTT
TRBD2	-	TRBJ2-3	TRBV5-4	CASSPGGTKSTDTQYF	TGTGCCAGCAGCCCGGGGGGGACCAAGAGCACAGATACGCAGTATTTT
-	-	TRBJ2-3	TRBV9	CASSVIGTDTQYF	TGTGCCAGCAGCGTAATCGGCACAGATACGCAGTATTTT
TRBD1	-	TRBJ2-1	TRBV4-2	CASSSGQGINEQFF	TGTGCCAGCAGCTCGGGACAGGGGATCAATGAGCAGTTCTTC
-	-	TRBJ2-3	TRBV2	CASSVPGADTQYF	TGTGCCAGCAGTGTGCCGGGGGCAGATACGCAGTATTTT